The present entry profiles one T cell receptor beta chain with its context. TCRdb reanalysed the 5' RACE reads using MiXCR and keeps one entry per CDR3 protein. Here the sample spans fewer than 75,000 distinct CDR3 sequences, less than 30% being singletons. Tregs were sorted as CD4+CD25+CD127-/low cells. The CDR3 consists of 13 residues. Germline-derived CDR1 and CDR2 are DFQATT and SNEGSKA (reference sequence). V was trimmed by 1 base and J by 11 bases, leaving 17 bases between them. The rearrangement joins TRBV20-1 to TRBJ1-1, with a possible D match to TRBD1 (6 bases). The source material was tumor-infiltrating Tregs sorted from the breast tumor. This receptor was taken from a female donor with breast cancer. CDR3 nucleotide sequence: TGCAGTGCTAGAGCGTCAGGGGAAGGAATTGCTTTCTTT. It is translated as CSARASGEGIAFF.